What follows is one T cell receptor beta chain and its context. Its antigen remains unknown. This sample was taken from a study of T cells after yellow fever vaccination. Study conclusions and caveats: CD4 and CD8 compartments shared a small share of clonotypes, likely from convergent recombination.

The 5'RACE template-switching step produced TCR cDNA and added a universal primer site and UMIs. Each CDR3 protein gets one entry after TCRdb re-called the 5' RACE reads with MiXCR. The sample lists some 340,000 distinct CDR3 sequences, around 10% occurring once. The CDR3 has 13 residues. The germline CDR1 and CDR2 sequences are KGHSH and LQKENI. V dropped 2 bases and J dropped 2 bases, with 6 bases sitting between them. This chain joins TRBV18 and TRBJ1-2; D is uncertain. This sequence was found in a man younger than 30 who received the YFV17D yellow fever vaccine. Material: CD4+ T cells sorted from PBMCs, obtained 45 days after the yellow fever booster vaccination. CDR3 in amino acids: CASSPDENYGYTF. CDR3 nucleotides: TGTGCCAGCTCACCAGACGAGAACTATGGCTACACCTTC.